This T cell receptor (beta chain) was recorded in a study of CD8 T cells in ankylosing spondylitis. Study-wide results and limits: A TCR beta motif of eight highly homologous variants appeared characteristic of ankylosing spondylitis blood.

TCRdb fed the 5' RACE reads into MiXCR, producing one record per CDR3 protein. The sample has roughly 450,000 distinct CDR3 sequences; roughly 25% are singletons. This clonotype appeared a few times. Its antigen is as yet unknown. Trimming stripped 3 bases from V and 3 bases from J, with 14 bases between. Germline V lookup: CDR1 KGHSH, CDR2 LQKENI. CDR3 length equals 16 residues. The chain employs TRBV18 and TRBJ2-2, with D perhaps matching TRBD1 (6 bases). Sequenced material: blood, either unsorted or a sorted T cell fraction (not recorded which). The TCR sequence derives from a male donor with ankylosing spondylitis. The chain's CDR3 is CASSPQRQEYTGELFF. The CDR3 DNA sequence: TGTGCCAGCTCACCCCAAAGACAGGAGTACACCGGGGAGCTGTTTTTT.